These T cell receptor beta chains were read from a single sample in a study of T cell repertoires in cytomegalovirus infection. TCRdb re-analysed the reads in MiXCR, keeping a single row per CDR3 protein. Of about 530,000 distinct CDR3 sequences listed, approximately 25% are singletons. Material: PBMCs. The receptors were sampled from a human donor in good health (CMV status not recorded). Some clones in this sample may be carry-over from other donors' samples. Both conserved end residues are part of each CDR3. Fields, in order: clone size, CDR3 length, J gene, V gene, CDR3 protein. Size is omitted from some rows. Given values are once, few, many or a class for expanded clones.

. | 15 | TRBJ1-5 | TRBV19 | CASSISGSRVQPQHF
few | 15 | TRBJ2-1 | TRBV19 | CASSISRWDNDEQFF
many | 16 | TRBJ2-1 | TRBV7-2 | CASSLGRREGTNEQFF
. | 17 | TRBJ1-1 | TRBV11-3 | CASSSWDSGTVNTEAFF
. | 14 | TRBJ1-2 | TRBV19 | CASSIEQGDYGYTF
. | 15 | TRBJ2-1 | TRBV3-1 | CASSQDSGRYNEQFF
few | 14 | TRBJ2-1 | TRBV28 | CASTLLAEYNEQFF
once | 18 | TRBJ2-3 | TRBV20-1 | CSASVLAGARLSTDTQYF
few | 17 | TRBJ2-5 | TRBV6-1 | CASRGLAGHSARETQYF
few | 19 | TRBJ2-5 | TRBV11-2 | CASSPRGRVTGGIGETQYF
many | 16 | TRBJ1-1 | TRBV7-8 | CASSLASRTAGTEAFF
. | 18 | TRBJ2-2 | TRBV7-6 | CASSLAPGQIPNTGELFF
few | 15 | TRBJ2-4 | TRBV7-2 | CASSPRDDFKNIQYF
few | 14 | TRBJ2-1 | TRBV6-2/TRBV6-3 | CASSPTGKLHEQFF
few | 16 | TRBJ2-1 | TRBV28 | CASSLITSGTHNEQFF
few | 14 | TRBJ1-2 | TRBV4-1 | CASSQVYGNYGYTF
few | 11 | TRBJ1-2 | TRBV29-1 | CSVGGTVGNTF
. | 15 | TRBJ2-7 | TRBV2 | CASSEALAGAYEQYF
few | 14 | TRBJ1-5 | TRBV19 | CASDTRGRSQPQHF
. | 13 | TRBJ1-2 | TRBV28 | CASSFANLYGYTF
. | 15 | TRBJ2-3 | TRBV19 | CASSLGLVETDTQYF
few | 16 | TRBJ2-5 | TRBV7-9 | CASSREAKRVGETQYF
few | 15 | TRBJ1-1 | TRBV7-2 | CASSKDRTWGTEAFF
. | 15 | TRBJ2-3 | TRBV20-1 | CSARDPRSSTDTQYF
. | 14 | TRBJ2-2 | TRBV3-1 | CASSQDRGTGELFF
few | 14 | TRBJ2-7 | TRBV5-8 | CASVGRPSGYEQYF
many | 19 | TRBJ2-2 | TRBV12-3/TRBV12-4 | CASAPQGLAELANTGELFF
. | 15 | TRBJ2-7 | TRBV6-2/TRBV6-3 | CASSYSHKLTYEQYF
many | 14 | TRBJ1-1 | TRBV7-9 | CASSGQGAGTEAFF
many | 14 | TRBJ2-5 | TRBV7-2 | CASSVNLFQETQYF
. | 16 | TRBJ1-1 | TRBV28 | CASSLGTGPLTTEAFF
few | 14 | TRBJ2-1 | TRBV6-5 | CASSNVDSRHEQFF
few | 16 | TRBJ2-3 | TRBV7-8 | CASMSSGRQTPDTQYF
. | 13 | TRBJ2-1 | TRBV7-2 | CASSTRDGNEQFF
few | 16 | TRBJ2-1 | TRBV7-9 | CASSLVGLAGYNEQFF
few | 15 | TRBJ2-5 | TRBV7-8 | CASSLEQGAGETQYF
. | 17 | TRBJ1-2 | TRBV28 | CASKFSAAGLANYGYTF
few | 15 | TRBJ2-3 | TRBV25-1 | CASSDLAGSADTQYF
few | 16 | TRBJ2-2 | TRBV5-1 | CASSVSGRVDTGELFF
. | 15 | TRBJ2-1 | TRBV7-2 | CASSLVTAIGNEQFF
few | 14 | TRBJ1-4 | TRBV11-2 | CASSPQRLHEKLFF
. | 16 | TRBJ2-3 | TRBV15 | CATSRDSGRSTDTQYF
. | 14 | TRBJ1-1 | TRBV6-6 | CASSIETENTEAFF
. | 14 | TRBJ2-1 | TRBV20-1 | CSASLRDSDVEQFF
many | 15 | TRBJ1-2 | TRBV7-9 | CASSLTSARQGGYTF
few | 16 | TRBJ1-3 | TRBV10-3 | CAISESNNPSGNTIYF
. | 17 | TRBJ2-1 | TRBV7-8 | CASSTGLALNNYNEQFF
. | 17 | TRBJ2-3 | TRBV23-1 | CASSPLRTRALPDTQYF
. | 18 | TRBJ2-1 | TRBV4-1 | CASRLRLAGGPSYNEQFF
few | 15 | TRBJ2-5 | TRBV7-2 | CASSLVAGGAETQYF
few | 13 | TRBJ1-5 | TRBV7-2 | CASSFGSHQPQHF
many | 16 | TRBJ2-7 | TRBV7-2 | CASSQTSGSMGYEQYF
few | 15 | TRBJ2-5 | TRBV20-1 | CSARPRETFQETQYF
many | 13 | TRBJ2-5 | TRBV12-3/TRBV12-4 | CASSLSGGKTQYF